These T cell receptor beta chains were read from a single sample in a study of blood T cell repertoires in COVID-19. Clones were read by immunoSEQ multiplex PCR, and TCRdb kept only the in-frame ones, dropping some. The sample yields 250,000 or so clones, 82% seen once. The sequenced sample was peripheral blood. These receptors were obtained from a woman younger than 35 with acute or convalescent COVID-19. Both conserved end residues are part of each CDR3. Rows give clone size only sometimes, using once, few, many, or a class for an expanded clone.

len,abundance,v_gene,j_gene,CDR3aa
13,.,TRBV4-2,TRBJ1-1,CASSLGAITEAFF
12,.,TRBV15,TRBJ2-1,CATEAGSNEQFF
15,.,TRBV9,TRBJ1-1,CASSVREGPNTEAFF
15,.,TRBV27,TRBJ2-3,CASSLQLAGTDTQYF
16,few,TRBV7-2,TRBJ2-2,CASSLEVAGAGGELFF
15,few,TRBV13,TRBJ1-4,CASSLSGSFNEKLFF
15,.,TRBV7-3,TRBJ2-1,CASSLMASGYNEQFF
14,few,TRBV27,TRBJ1-1,CASRRQGSVTEAFF
16,.,TRBV5-4,TRBJ2-3,CASSEGVAGVWGTQYF
16,.,TRBV19,TRBJ1-2,CASSIMGTGANYGYTF
15,.,TRBV11-3,TRBJ2-5,CASSLRGVQGETQYF
15,.,TRBV28,TRBJ1-3,CASTSPDRAGNTIYF
12,.,TRBV6-5,TRBJ1-4,CASSRGPEKLFF
14,once,TRBV18,TRBJ1-1,CASSQGQEGTEAFF
17,.,TRBV18,TRBJ2-1,CASSPPQGRGSYNEQFF
13,.,TRBV16,TRBJ1-5,CASTTDRLQPQHF
13,.,TRBV19,TRBJ1-4,CATQGQWGEKLFF
14,.,TRBV18,TRBJ1-5,CASSPARGPQPQHF
13,.,TRBV30,TRBJ2-7,CAWLGHPLGEQYF
17,.,TRBV4-3,TRBJ2-1,CASSQDAIAGAYNEQFF
13,once,TRBV5-5,TRBJ2-3,CASRPTGGDTQYF
14,.,TRBV13,TRBJ2-1,CASTTPGGPNEQFF
11,.,TRBV21-1,TRBJ1-2,CASAPGLGYTF
14,.,TRBV7-9,TRBJ2-5,CATDGARSQETQYF
19,.,TRBV24-1,TRBJ2-2,CATSDFKGLAVTNTGELFF
13,.,TRBV6-5,TRBJ1-2,CASSYSYNYGYTF
11,.,TRBV20-1,TRBJ1-2,CSAATGAGYTF
16,.,TRBV11-1,TRBJ1-2,CASSSYRTGEIYGYTF
16,.,TRBV9,TRBJ2-2,CASSVGLAGVNGELFF